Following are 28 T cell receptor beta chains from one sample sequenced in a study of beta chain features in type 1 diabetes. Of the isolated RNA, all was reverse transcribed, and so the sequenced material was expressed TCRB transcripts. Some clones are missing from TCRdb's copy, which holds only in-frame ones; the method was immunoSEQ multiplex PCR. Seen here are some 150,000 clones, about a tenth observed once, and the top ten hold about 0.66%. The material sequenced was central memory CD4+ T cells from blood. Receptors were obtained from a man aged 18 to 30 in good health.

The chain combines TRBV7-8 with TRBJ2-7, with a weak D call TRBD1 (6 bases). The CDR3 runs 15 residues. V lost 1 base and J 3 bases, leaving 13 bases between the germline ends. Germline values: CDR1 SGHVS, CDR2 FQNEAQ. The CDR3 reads CASSLGQGTGYEQYF. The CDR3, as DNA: TGTGCCAGCAGCTTAGGCCAGGGGACGGGCTACGAGCAGTACTTC.

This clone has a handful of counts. CDR3 amino acids: CASSTMTGGGYGYTF. The CDR3 DNA is TGCGCCAGCAGCACGATGACAGGGGGCGGCTATGGCTACACCTTC. V usage is TRBV5-1 and J usage is TRBJ1-2, with 10 bases fitting TRBD1. This CDR3 spans 15 amino acids. Germline V gene sequence: CDR1 SGHRS, CDR2 YFSETQ. With 4 bases clipped from V and 4 bases from J, the junction kept 7 bases outside the gene matches.

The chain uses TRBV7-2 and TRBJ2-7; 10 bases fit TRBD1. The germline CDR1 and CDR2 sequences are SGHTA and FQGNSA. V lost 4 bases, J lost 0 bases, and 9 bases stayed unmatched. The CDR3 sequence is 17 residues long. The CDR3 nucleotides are TGTGCCAGCAGCTCCCCTCCCGGGACAGGGGCCTCCTACGAGCAGTACTTC. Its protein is CASSSPPGTGASYEQYF.

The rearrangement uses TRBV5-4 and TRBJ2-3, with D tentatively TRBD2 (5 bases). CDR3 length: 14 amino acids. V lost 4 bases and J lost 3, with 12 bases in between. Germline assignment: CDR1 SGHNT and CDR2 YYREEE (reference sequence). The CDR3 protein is CASSPRSATDTQYF. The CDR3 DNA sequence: TGTGCCAGCAGCCCCCGTAGCGCGACAGATACGCAGTATTTT. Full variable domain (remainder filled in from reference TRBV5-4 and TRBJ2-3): ETGVTQSPTHLIKTRGQQVTLRCSSQSGHNTVSWYQQALGQGPQFIFQYYREEENGRGNFPPRFSGLQFPNYSSELNVNALELDDSALYLCASSPRSATDTQYFGPGTRLTVL.

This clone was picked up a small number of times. CDR3 sequence (DNA): TGTGCCTGGAGTGGTCCGGGGGGGATGGAGACCCAGTACTTC. It specifies CAWSGPGGMETQYF. The chain employs TRBV30 and TRBJ2-5; 8 nucleotides line up with TRBD2. CDR3 length: 14 amino acids. CDR1 and CDR2 from the germline V gene are GTSNPN and SVGIG (reference sequence). V dropped 1 base and J dropped 5; count of bases not matched to a gene: 6.

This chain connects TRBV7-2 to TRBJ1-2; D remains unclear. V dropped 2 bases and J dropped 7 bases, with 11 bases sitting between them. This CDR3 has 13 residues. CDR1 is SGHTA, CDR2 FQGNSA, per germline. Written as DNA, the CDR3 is TGTGCCAGCAGCTTAATCCAGGAGGGTGGCTACACCTTC. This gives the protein CASSLIQEGGYTF.

The DNA for the CDR3 is TGTGCCAGCTCACTTAGACAGAACTCTGGGGCCAACGTCCTGACTTTC. It translates to CASSLRQNSGANVLTF. The V and J genes are TRBV18 and TRBJ2-6, with a weak D call TRBD1 (5 bases). CDR1 is KGHSH, CDR2 LQKENI, per germline. CDR3 size: 16 residues. V was shortened by 4 bases and J by 0 bases, with 10 bases between the two germline ends.

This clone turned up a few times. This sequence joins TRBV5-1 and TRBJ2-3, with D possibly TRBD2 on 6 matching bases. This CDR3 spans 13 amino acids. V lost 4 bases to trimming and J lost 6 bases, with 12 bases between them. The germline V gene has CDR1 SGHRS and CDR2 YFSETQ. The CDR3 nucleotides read TGCGCCAGCAGCCGGCCGGGGGACGATACGCAGTATTTT. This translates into CASSRPGDDTQYF. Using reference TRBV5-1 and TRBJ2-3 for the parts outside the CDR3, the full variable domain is KAGVTQTPRYLIKTRGQQVTLSCSPISGHRSVSWYQQTPGQGLQFLFEYFSETQRNKGNFPGRFSGRQFSNSRSEMNVSTLELGDSALYLCASSRPGDDTQYFGPGTRLTVL.

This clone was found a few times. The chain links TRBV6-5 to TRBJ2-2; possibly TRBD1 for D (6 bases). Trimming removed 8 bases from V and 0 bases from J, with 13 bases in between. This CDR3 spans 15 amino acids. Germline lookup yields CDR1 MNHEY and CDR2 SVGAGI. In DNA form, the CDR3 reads TGTGCCAGCCGGGATCAGGGGACGAACACCGGGGAGCTGTTTTTT. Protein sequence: CASRDQGTNTGELFF.

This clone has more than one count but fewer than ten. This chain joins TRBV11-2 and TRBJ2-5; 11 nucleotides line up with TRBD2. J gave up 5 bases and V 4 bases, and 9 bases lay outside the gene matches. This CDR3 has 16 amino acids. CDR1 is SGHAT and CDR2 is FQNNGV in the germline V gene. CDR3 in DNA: TGTGCCAGCAGCTCCCTAGCGGGGGGATCTAGGGAGACCCAGTACTTC. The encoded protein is CASSSLAGGSRETQYF.

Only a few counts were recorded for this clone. This CDR3 reads CASSQDPQGAPQETQYF. CDR3 DNA: TGTGCCAGCAGCCAAGATCCGCAGGGGGCCCCCCAAGAGACCCAGTACTTC. The J gene is TRBJ2-5, the V gene TRBV4-2, with 8 bases matching TRBD1. The CDR3 is 17 residues long. Germline CDR1 and CDR2: LGHNA and YNFKEQ. The trim removed 0 bases at V and 1 base at J, leaving 7 bases unmatched.

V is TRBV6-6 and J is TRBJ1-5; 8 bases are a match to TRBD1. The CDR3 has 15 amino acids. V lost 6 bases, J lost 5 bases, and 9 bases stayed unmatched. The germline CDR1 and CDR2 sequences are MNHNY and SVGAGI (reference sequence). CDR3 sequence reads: CASSRRTGRDQPQHF. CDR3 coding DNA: TGTGCCAGCAGCCGCCGGACAGGGCGCGATCAGCCCCAGCATTTT.

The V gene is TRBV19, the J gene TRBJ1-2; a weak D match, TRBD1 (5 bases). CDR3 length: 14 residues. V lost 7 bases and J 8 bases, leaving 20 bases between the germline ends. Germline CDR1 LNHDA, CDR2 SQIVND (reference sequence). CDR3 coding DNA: TGTGCCAGTACCGTTCAGAGGGGAGGGAACGGCTACACCTTC. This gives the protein CASTVQRGGNGYTF.

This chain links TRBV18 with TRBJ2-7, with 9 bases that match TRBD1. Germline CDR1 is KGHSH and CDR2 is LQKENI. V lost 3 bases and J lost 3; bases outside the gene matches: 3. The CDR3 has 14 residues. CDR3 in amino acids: CASSPTTGGYEQYF. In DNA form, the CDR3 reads TGTGCCAGCTCACCCACGACAGGGGGCTACGAGCAGTACTTC.

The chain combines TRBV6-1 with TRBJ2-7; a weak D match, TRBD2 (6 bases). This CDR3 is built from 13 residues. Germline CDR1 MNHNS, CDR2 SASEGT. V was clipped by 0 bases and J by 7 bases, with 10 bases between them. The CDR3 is CASSEASRGEQYF. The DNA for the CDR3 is TGTGCCAGCAGTGAAGCTTCGCGGGGAGAGCAGTACTTC.

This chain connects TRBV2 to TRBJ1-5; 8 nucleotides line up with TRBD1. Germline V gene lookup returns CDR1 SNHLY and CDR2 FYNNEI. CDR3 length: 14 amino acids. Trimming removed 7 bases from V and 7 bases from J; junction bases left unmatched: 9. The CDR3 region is CASTTRTGIQPQHF. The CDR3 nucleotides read TGTGCCAGCACGACCAGGACAGGGATACAGCCCCAGCATTTT.

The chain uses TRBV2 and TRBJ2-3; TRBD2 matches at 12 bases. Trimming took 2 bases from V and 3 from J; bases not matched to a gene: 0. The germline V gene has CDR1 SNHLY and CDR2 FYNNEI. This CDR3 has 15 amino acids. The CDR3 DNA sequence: TGTGCCAGCAGTGAAACTAGCGGGGGGACAGATACGCAGTATTTT. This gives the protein CASSETSGGTDTQYF. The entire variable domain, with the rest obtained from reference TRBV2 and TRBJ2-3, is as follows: EPEVTQTPSHQVTQMGQEVILRCVPISNHLYFYWYRQILGQKVEFLVSFYNNEISEKSEIFDDQFSVERPDGSNFTLKIRSTKLEDSAMYFCASSETSGGTDTQYFGPGTRLTVL.

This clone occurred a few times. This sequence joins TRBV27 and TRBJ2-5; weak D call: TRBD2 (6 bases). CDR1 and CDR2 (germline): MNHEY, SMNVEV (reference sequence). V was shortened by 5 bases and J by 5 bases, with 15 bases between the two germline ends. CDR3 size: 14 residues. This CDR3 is CASSPPGTLETQYF. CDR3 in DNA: TGTGCCAGCAGTCCGCCGGGGACTTTGGAGACCCAGTACTTC.

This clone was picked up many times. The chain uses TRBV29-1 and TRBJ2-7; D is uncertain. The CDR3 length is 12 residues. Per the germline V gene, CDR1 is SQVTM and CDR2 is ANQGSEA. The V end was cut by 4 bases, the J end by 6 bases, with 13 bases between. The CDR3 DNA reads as TGCAGCGTTGCCCCTACTCGCGGCGAGCAGTACTTC. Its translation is CSVAPTRGEQYF.

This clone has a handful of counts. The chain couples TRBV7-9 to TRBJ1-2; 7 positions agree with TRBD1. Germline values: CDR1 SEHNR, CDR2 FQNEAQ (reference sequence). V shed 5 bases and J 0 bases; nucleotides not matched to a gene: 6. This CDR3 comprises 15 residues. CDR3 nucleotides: TGTGCCAGCAGCGCGGTTGACAGGGCTAACTATGGCTACACCTTC. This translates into CASSAVDRANYGYTF.

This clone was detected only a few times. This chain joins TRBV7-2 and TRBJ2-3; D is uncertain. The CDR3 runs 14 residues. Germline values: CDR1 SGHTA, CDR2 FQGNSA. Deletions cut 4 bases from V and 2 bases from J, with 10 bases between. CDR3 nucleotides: TGTGCCAGCAGCTCCGAGATACTCACAGATACGCAGTATTTT. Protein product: CASSSEILTDTQYF. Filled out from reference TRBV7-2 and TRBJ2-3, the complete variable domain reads GAGVSQSPSNKVTEKGKDVELRCDPISGHTALYWYRQSLGQGLEFLIYFQGNSAPDKSGLPSDRFSAERTGGSVSTLTIQRTQQEDSAVYLCASSSEILTDTQYFGPGTRLTVL.

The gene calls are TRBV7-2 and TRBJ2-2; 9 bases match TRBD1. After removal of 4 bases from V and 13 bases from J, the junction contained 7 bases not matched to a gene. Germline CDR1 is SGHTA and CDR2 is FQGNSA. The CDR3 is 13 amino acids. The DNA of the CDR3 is TGTGCCAGCAGCTCCGGGACAGGGTTTTGGCTGTTTTTT. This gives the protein CASSSGTGFWLFF.

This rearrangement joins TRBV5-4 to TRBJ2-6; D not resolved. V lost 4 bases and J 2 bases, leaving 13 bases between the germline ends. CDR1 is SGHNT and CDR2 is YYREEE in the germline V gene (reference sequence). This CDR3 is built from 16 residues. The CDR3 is CASSQTGAAGANVLTF. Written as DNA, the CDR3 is TGTGCCAGCAGCCAGACCGGCGCGGCTGGGGCCAACGTCCTGACTTTC.

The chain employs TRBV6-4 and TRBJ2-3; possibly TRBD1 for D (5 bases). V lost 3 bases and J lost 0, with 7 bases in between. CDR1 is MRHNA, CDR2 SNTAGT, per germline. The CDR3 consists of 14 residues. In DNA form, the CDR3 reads TGTGCCAGCAGTGAAGGGGTCAGCACAGATACGCAGTATTTT. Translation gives CASSEGVSTDTQYF.

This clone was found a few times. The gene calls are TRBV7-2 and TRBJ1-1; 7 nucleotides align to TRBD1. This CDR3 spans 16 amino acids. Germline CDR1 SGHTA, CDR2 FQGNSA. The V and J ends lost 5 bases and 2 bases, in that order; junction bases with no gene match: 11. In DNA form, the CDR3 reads TGTGCCAGCAGCCCCTCGAGGGGGCTTCTAAACACTGAAGCTTTCTTT. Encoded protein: CASSPSRGLLNTEAFF.

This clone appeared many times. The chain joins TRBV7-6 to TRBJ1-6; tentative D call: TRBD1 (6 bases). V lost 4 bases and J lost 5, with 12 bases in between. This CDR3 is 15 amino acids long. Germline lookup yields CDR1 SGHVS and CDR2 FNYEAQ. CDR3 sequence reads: CASSSSQGHNSPLHF. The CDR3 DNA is TGTGCCAGCAGCTCCTCACAGGGACATAATTCACCCCTCCACTTT.

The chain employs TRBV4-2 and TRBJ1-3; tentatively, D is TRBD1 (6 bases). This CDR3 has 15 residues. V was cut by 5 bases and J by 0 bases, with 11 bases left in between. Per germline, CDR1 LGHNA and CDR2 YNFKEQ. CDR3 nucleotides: TGTGCCAGCAGCACGATGACAGGCTCTGGAAACACCATATATTTT. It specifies CASSTMTGSGNTIYF.

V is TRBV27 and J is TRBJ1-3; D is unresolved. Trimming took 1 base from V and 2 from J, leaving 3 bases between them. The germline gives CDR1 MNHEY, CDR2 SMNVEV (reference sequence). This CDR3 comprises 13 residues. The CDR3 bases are TGTGCCAGCAGTTTATTAGCTGGAAACACCATATATTTT. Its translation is CASSLLAGNTIYF.